The TCR beta chain under discussion was sequenced for a study of long-term antiretroviral therapy in people with HIV. Survey level was the resolution at which the v3.0 immunoSEQ assay ran. Using immunoSEQ multiplex PCR, the repertoire was profiled, and TCRdb retains in-frame clones only, with some absent. Found here are 30,000 to 50,000 clones, roughly nine tenths of them singletons; the top ten hold about 4%. A minimum of one pre-ART and two post-ART PBMC samples existed for each donor. The CDR3 loop spans 15 amino acids. Germline CDR1 and CDR2: SGHTA and FQGNSA. The V gene lost 7 bases and the J gene lost 6 bases, with 21 bases spanning the gap. In this sample, this clone turned up a few times.

The V call is TRBV7-2, the J call TRBJ1-1; TRBD1 is a possible D gene (5 bases). The material sequenced was unsorted PBMCs, taken 1.2 years after starting antiretroviral therapy. This TCR derives from a woman between 45 and 60 years old with HIV. The CDR3 DNA reads TGTGCCAGCACCGACTTTATACAGGCTAGCCCTGAAGCTTTCTTT. It codes for CASTDFIQASPEAFF.